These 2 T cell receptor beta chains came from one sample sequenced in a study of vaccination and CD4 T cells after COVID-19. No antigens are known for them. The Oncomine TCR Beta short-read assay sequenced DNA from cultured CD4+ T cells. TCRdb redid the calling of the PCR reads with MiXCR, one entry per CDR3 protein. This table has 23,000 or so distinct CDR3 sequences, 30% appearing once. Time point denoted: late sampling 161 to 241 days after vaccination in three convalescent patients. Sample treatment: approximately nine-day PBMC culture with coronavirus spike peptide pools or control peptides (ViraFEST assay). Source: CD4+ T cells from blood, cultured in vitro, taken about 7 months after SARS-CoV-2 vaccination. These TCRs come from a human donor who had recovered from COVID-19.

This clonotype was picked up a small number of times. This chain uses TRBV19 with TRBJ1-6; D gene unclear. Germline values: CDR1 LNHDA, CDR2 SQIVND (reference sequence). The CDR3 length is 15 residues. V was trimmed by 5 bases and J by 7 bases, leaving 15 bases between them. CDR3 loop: CASSWGADGNSPLHF. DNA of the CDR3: TGTGCCAGTAGTTGGGGAGCCGACGGCAATTCACCCCTCCACTTT.

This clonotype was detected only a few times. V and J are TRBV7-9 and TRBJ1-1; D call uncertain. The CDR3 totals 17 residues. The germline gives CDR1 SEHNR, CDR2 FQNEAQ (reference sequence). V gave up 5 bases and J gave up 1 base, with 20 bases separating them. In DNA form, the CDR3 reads TGTGCCAGCAGCCCGCGGACCCCGGGCTTGGCGAACACTGAAGCTTTCTTT. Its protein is CASSPRTPGLANTEAFF. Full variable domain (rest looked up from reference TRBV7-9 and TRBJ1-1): DTGVSQNPRHKITKRGQNVTFRCDPISEHNRLYWYRQTLGQGPEFLTYFQNEAQLEKSRLLSDRFSAERPKGSFSTLEIQRTEQGDSAMYLCASSPRTPGLANTEAFFGQGTRLTVV.